The 14 T cell receptor beta chains listed next were all sequenced from one sample in a study of blood T cell repertoires in COVID-19. TCRdb keeps only in-frame clones here, not all; method: immunoSEQ multiplex PCR. Here the sample spans 150,000 to 200,000 clones, about 89% being singletons. Sequenced material: peripheral blood. The receptor source for this set is a man aged 65 to 85 with acute or convalescent COVID-19.

This clone has more than one count but fewer than ten. The chain joins TRBV2 to TRBJ1-2; D may be TRBD1 (5 bases). The CDR3 length is 16 residues. The ends were cut back, 5 bases at V and 1 base at J, with 17 bases in the middle. Germline-derived CDR1 and CDR2 are SNHLY and FYNNEI. CDR3 residues: CASSYERDSYNYGYTF. For the CDR3, the DNA is TGTGCCAGCAGTTATGAGCGAGACAGCTATAACTATGGCTACACCTTC.

The gene calls are TRBV28 and TRBJ1-5; D unclear. The CDR3 is 16 amino acids. The germline V and J ends were trimmed by 8 bases and 3 bases, with 20 bases remaining between them. Germline V gene sequence: CDR1 MDHEN, CDR2 SYDVKM. The DNA for the CDR3 is TGTGCCAGCTTTACTTTCGCAGGCCGATCCAATCAGCCCCAGCATTTT. This codes for CASFTFAGRSNQPQHF.

V and J are TRBV19 and TRBJ1-5; no clear D. Trimming took off 7 bases at V and 2 bases at J, with 9 bases between the two ends. Looked up from germline, CDR1 is LNHDA and CDR2 is SQIVND (reference sequence). This CDR3 is built from 13 residues. The CDR3 spells CASMAHGNQPQHF. The CDR3 nucleotides are TGTGCCAGTATGGCACATGGCAATCAGCCCCAGCATTTT. Full variable domain (missing parts from reference TRBV19 and TRBJ1-5): DGGITQSPKYLFRKEGQNVTLSCEQNLNHDAMYWYRQDPGQGLRLIYYSQIVNDFQKGDIAEGYSVSREKKESFPLTVTSAQKNPTAFYLCASMAHGNQPQHFGDGTRLSIL.

The rearrangement joins TRBV6-5 to TRBJ1-1; 7 positions agree with TRBD1. This CDR3 is 14 amino acids long. The V gene end was trimmed by 6 bases and the J gene end by 0 bases; junction bases not matched to a gene: 4. Germline V lookup: CDR1 MNHEY, CDR2 SVGAGI. The CDR3 DNA follows: TGTGCCAGCAGACTGGGACAGATGAACACTGAAGCTTTCTTT. Translated: CASRLGQMNTEAFF.

The chain links TRBV6-5 to TRBJ2-1; possible D gene TRBD1, 5 bases. The CDR3 sequence is 14 residues long. The V gene lost 5 bases and the J gene lost 2 bases, with 10 bases spanning the gap. Germline CDR1 and CDR2: MNHEY and SVGAGI. CDR3 sequence reads: CASSLRGTYNEQFF. The CDR3 DNA sequence: TGTGCCAGCAGTCTAAGGGGTACCTACAATGAGCAGTTCTTC.

The CDR3 here is CATPPGGNEQYF. The CDR3 DNA is TGTGCCACCCCCCCAGGGGGGAACGAGCAGTACTTC. This rearrangement joins TRBV24-1 to TRBJ2-7; possible D gene TRBD1, 7 bases. Germline CDR1 and CDR2: KGHDR and SFDVKD. The CDR3 runs to 12 residues. V was shortened by 9 bases and J by 5 bases, with 13 bases between the two germline ends.

This chain connects TRBV28 to TRBJ1-4, with D maybe TRBD1 (5 bases). Germline V lookup: CDR1 MDHEN, CDR2 SYDVKM. With 5 bases removed from V and 6 bases from J, the gap between germline ends came to 10 bases. The CDR3 is made up of 13 amino acids. CDR3 DNA: TGTGCCAGCAGTCGGGGGTTCGATGAAAAACTGTTTTTT. Protein product: CASSRGFDEKLFF.

The chain has TRBV7-9 and TRBJ2-7; TRBD1 matches 10 bases. With V trimmed by 5 bases and J by 12 bases, 10 bases remained unmatched. This CDR3 is built from 13 residues. CDR1 is SEHNR, CDR2 FQNEAQ, per germline (reference sequence). DNA for the CDR3: TGTGCCAGCAGCCTCGGGACAGGGGCCACGGGGTACTTC. It translates to CASSLGTGATGYF.

This clone came up a few times. The chain has TRBV2 and TRBJ1-6, with 7 nucleotides matching TRBD1. This CDR3 is built from 15 residues. Germline V gene data show CDR1 as SNHLY and CDR2 as FYNNEI. Trimming removed 5 bases from V and 8 bases from J; junction bases left unmatched: 9. CDR3 nucleotides: TGTGCCAGCAGTCCTCCGGGACAGAGGGATTCACCCCTCCACTTT. This translates into CASSPPGQRDSPLHF.

This clone was detected only once. V gene TRBV5-8 combines with J gene TRBJ1-5; D is ambiguous. The V gene lost 1 base and the J gene lost 1 base, with 15 bases spanning the gap. This CDR3 is 17 amino acids long. Germline V gives CDR1 SGHTS, CDR2 YDEGEE. DNA of the CDR3: TGTGCCAGCAGCTTGCGGGTCTTGGGTTGGAGCAATCAGCCCCAGCATTTT. It translates to CASSLRVLGWSNQPQHF.

The chain has TRBV27 and TRBJ2-7, with TRBD2 identical over 12 bases. After removal of 2 bases from V and 0 bases from J, the junction contained 11 bases not matched to a gene. In germline, CDR1 is MNHEY, CDR2 SMNVEV (reference sequence). This CDR3 has 19 amino acids. The CDR3 nucleotides read TGTGCCAGCAGTTTAGCCACTCCCGGACTAGCGGGATTCTCCTACGAGCAGTACTTC. Translated: CASSLATPGLAGFSYEQYF.

This chain joins TRBV5-1 and TRBJ2-6; D is perhaps TRBD1 (6 bases). Germline V gives CDR1 SGHRS, CDR2 YFSETQ. The V end was cut by 4 bases, the J end by 0 bases, with 11 bases between. There are 16 residues in the CDR3. The chain's CDR3 is CASSTTGSSGANVLTF. The CDR3 coding sequence is TGCGCCAGCAGCACAACAGGGAGCTCTGGGGCCAACGTCCTGACTTTC.

The rearrangement links TRBV5-4 to TRBJ2-7, with TRBD2 matching 7 bases. This CDR3 is 15 amino acids long. The V segment lost 0 bases and the J segment 3 bases; nucleotides outside the gene matches: 6. Germline V lookup: CDR1 SGHNT, CDR2 YYREEE (reference sequence). The CDR3 protein is CASSLGGSGFYEQYF. The CDR3 DNA is TGTGCCAGCAGCTTGGGTGGTAGCGGGTTCTACGAGCAGTACTTC.

V is TRBV28 and J is TRBJ1-1; no clear D. Germline V gene data show CDR1 as MDHEN and CDR2 as SYDVKM. V shed 7 bases and J shed 11 bases, with 17 bases lying between them. CDR3 length: 12 amino acids. The chain's CDR3 is CASTPTASGAFF. The CDR3 DNA reads TGTGCCAGCACTCCCACGGCCTCGGGGGCTTTCTTT.